Below, 22 T cell receptor beta chains from the same sample are listed, as sequenced in a study of shared clonotypes between healthy human individuals. The protocol was immunoSEQ multiplex PCR, while the TCRdb copy is restricted to in-frame clones and leaves out a portion. The sample lists around 690,000 clones, about 92% seen once, with more than 30% in the top ten. The specimen was memory CD8+ T cells from PBMCs. Subset described: CD45RO+ cells pooled with CCR7-negative TemRA cells. Receptors were obtained from a man aged 18-30 years in good health. Some clones in this sample may be carry-over from other donors' samples.

V is TRBV10-2 and J is TRBJ2-6; 8 bases are shared with TRBD1. The CDR3 has 20 amino acids. Per the germline V gene, CDR1 is WSHSY and CDR2 is SAAADI. V gave up 6 bases and J gave up 0 bases; unmatched junction bases: 16. The DNA for the CDR3 is TGCGCCAGCAGCATCCCTGAGGGGACAGGTCCTCCCTCTGGGGCCAACGTCCTGACTTTC. This translates into CASSIPEGTGPPSGANVLTF.

This chain uses TRBV4-1 with TRBJ1-5; maybe TRBD1 (6 bases). The CDR3 spans 16 residues. Trimming shortened V by 1 base and J by 2 bases, and 12 bases separated the two germline ends. Germline CDR1 and CDR2: MGHRA and YSYEKL. The CDR3 DNA follows: TGCGCCAGCAGCCAAGGCCAGGGGTTTGGCAATCAGCCCCAGCATTTT. As protein: CASSQGQGFGNQPQHF.

This rearrangement joins TRBV29-1 to TRBJ2-1, with D possibly TRBD1 on 6 matching bases. V was clipped by 1 base and J by 6 bases, with 13 bases between them. Germline values: CDR1 SQVTM, CDR2 ANQGSEA. This CDR3 has 14 amino acids. The CDR3 sequence: CSVEVSQGINEQFF. CDR3 DNA sequence: TGCAGCGTTGAAGTTAGTCAGGGGATCAATGAGCAGTTCTTC.

This clone has only a few counts. The chain employs TRBV4-1 and TRBJ1-1, with D maybe TRBD1 (5 bases). Trimming took off 6 bases at V and 5 bases at J, with 16 bases between the two ends. The germline gives CDR1 MGHRA, CDR2 YSYEKL. The CDR3 loop spans 14 amino acids. For the CDR3, the DNA is TGCGCCAGCAGATGGTACCAGGGAAGGACTGAAGCTTTCTTT. Its protein is CASRWYQGRTEAFF.

The rearrangement joins TRBV7-9 to TRBJ2-7; D is unclear. Germline lookup yields CDR1 SEHNR and CDR2 FQNEAQ (reference sequence). V was clipped by 4 bases and J by 3 bases, with 13 bases between them. The CDR3 is made up of 14 amino acids. CDR3 protein: CASSSPGLNYEQYF. In DNA, the CDR3 is TGTGCCAGCAGCTCCCCCGGGTTAAACTACGAGCAGTACTTC.

The CDR3 spells CASSLRGQQEKLFF. The CDR3 coding sequence is TGTGCCAGCAGTTTGAGGGGACAACAGGAAAAACTGTTTTTT. The chain recombines TRBV27 with TRBJ1-4; a weak D match, TRBD1 (6 bases). The V gene lost 3 bases and the J gene lost 8 bases, with 13 bases spanning the gap. This CDR3 has 14 residues. CDR1 is MNHEY and CDR2 is SMNVEV in the germline V gene (reference sequence).

CDR3 coding DNA: TGTGCCACTAAACCAGCAGACCCTTCTTACAACTATGGCTACACCTTC. It is translated as CATKPADPSYNYGYTF. The rearrangement joins TRBV7-9 to TRBJ1-2; D not resolved. The CDR3 is 16 amino acids. Germline assignment: CDR1 SEHNR and CDR2 FQNEAQ (reference sequence). With 10 bases removed from V and 2 bases from J, the gap between germline ends came to 23 bases.

CDR3 loop: CASSLSLAGGPGEQYF. CDR3 DNA: TGCGCCAGCAGCCTTTCACTAGCGGGAGGGCCGGGGGAGCAGTACTTC. The J gene is TRBJ2-7, the V gene TRBV5-1; 13 bases match TRBD2. The trim removed 4 bases at V and 7 bases at J, leaving 11 bases unmatched. Germline assignment: CDR1 SGHRS and CDR2 YFSETQ. This CDR3 has 16 residues.

The chain couples TRBV7-9 to TRBJ2-7; 9 bases agree with TRBD1. Germline CDR1 reads SEHNR; CDR2 reads FQNEAQ (reference sequence). V trimming: 4 bases; J trimming: 3 bases; junction bases outside the gene matches: 10. CDR3 length equals 16 residues. The CDR3 DNA follows: TGTGCCAGCAGCTCATCCTTAGACAGGGGGAACTACGAGCAGTACTTC. Protein sequence: CASSSSLDRGNYEQYF.

The chain employs TRBV27 and TRBJ1-1; D gene ambiguous. V was pared by 4 bases and J by 4 bases, with 16 bases between. The CDR3 consists of 15 residues. Germline assignment: CDR1 MNHEY and CDR2 SMNVEV (reference sequence). Written as DNA, the CDR3 is TGTGCCAGCAGTTCAGGACGGCCCCTCGGCACTGAAGCTTTCTTT. Amino acids: CASSSGRPLGTEAFF.

This clone turned up a few times. The chain joins TRBV9 to TRBJ2-3; 7 bases align to TRBD2. Trimming took 4 bases from V and 1 from J; bases not matched to a gene: 6. Germline V gene data show CDR1 as SGDLS and CDR2 as YYNGEE. This CDR3 contains 15 residues. The CDR3 DNA reads as TGTGCCAGCAGCTCTCTGGGAGGGGGCACAGATACGCAGTATTTT. Protein sequence: CASSSLGGGTDTQYF.

This chain uses TRBV6-5 with TRBJ1-2, with 7 bases aligning to TRBD1. V was pared by 5 bases and J by 8 bases, with 11 bases of the junction left unmatched. This CDR3 region has 14 residues. Germline V gene data show CDR1 as MNHEY and CDR2 as SVGAGI. The CDR3 sequence: CASSVDRAGGGYTF. In DNA form, the CDR3 reads TGTGCCAGCAGTGTCGACAGGGCGGGAGGAGGCTACACCTTC.

The chain combines TRBV15 with TRBJ1-4, with 9 bases lining up with TRBD1. The CDR3 is made up of 15 amino acids. V lost 4 bases and J lost 2; bases outside the gene matches: 2. Germline CDR1 and CDR2: LNHNV and YYDKDF (reference sequence). The CDR3 region is CATSTGTGTNEKLFF. CDR3 DNA sequence: TGTGCCACCAGCACCGGGACAGGGACTAATGAAAAACTGTTTTTT. The variable domain in full, completed from reference TRBV15 and TRBJ1-4, reads DAMVIQNPRYQVTQFGKPVTLSCSQTLNHNVMYWYQQKSSQAPKLLFHYYDKDFNNEADTPDNFQSRRPNTSFCFLDIRSPGLGDTAMYLCATSTGTGTNEKLFFGSGTQLSVL.

The chain joins TRBV15 to TRBJ1-2; possibly TRBD1 for D (5 bases). V was pared by 0 bases and J by 0 bases, with 17 bases between. The CDR3 has 18 residues. Germline V gives CDR1 LNHNV, CDR2 YYDKDF (reference sequence). In nucleotides, the CDR3 is TGTGCCACCAGCAGAGATCACGGGGACTCAGGGCCTAACTATGGCTACACCTTC. Protein sequence: CATSRDHGDSGPNYGYTF.

This chain uses TRBV7-6 with TRBJ1-1; D is uncertain. From germline, CDR1 is SGHVS and CDR2 FNYEAQ. This CDR3 has 13 amino acids. Trimming took 5 bases from V and 0 from J, leaving 7 bases between them. The CDR3 protein is CASSQALNTEAFF. DNA of the CDR3: TGTGCCAGCAGCCAGGCCCTGAACACTGAAGCTTTCTTT.

The chain is built from TRBV28 and TRBJ2-1; 7 bases align to TRBD1. CDR1 is MDHEN and CDR2 is SYDVKM in the germline V gene. The CDR3 sequence is 17 residues long. Germline trimming cut 6 bases from V and 3 bases from J; bases unmatched to any gene: 14. The CDR3 here is CASSARTGLSVYNEQFF. The CDR3 DNA follows: TGTGCCAGCAGCGCAAGGACAGGCCTCTCTGTCTACAATGAGCAGTTCTTC.

The V call is TRBV5-6, the J call TRBJ1-2, with D perhaps TRBD1 (6 bases). Trimming removed 3 bases at V and 5 bases at J, with 14 bases between. Germline-derived CDR1 and CDR2 are SGHDT and YYEEEE. This CDR3 spans 14 amino acids. This CDR3 is CASSSGQSSYGYTF. In nucleotides, the CDR3 is TGTGCCAGCAGCTCCGGACAGAGCTCTTATGGCTACACCTTC.

V usage is TRBV29-1 and J usage is TRBJ2-1; D is unresolved. Per the germline V gene, CDR1 is SQVTM and CDR2 is ANQGSEA. The CDR3 covers 10 residues. Trimming left V 5 bases short and J 6 bases short, with 5 bases between. The CDR3: CSVHLNEQFF. DNA of the CDR3: TGCAGCGTTCATCTCAATGAGCAGTTCTTC.

V is TRBV7-6 and J is TRBJ1-2; perhaps TRBD1 as D (6 bases). Germline loops: CDR1 SGHVS, CDR2 FNYEAQ. V was shortened by 1 base and J by 0 bases, with 15 bases between the two germline ends. The CDR3 sequence is 17 residues long. CDR3 bases: TGTGCCAGCAGCTTAGGGGACACGAAGAAATCTAACTATGGCTACACCTTC. Translated: CASSLGDTKKSNYGYTF.

The chain couples TRBV6-1 to TRBJ2-7, with 8 bases lining up with TRBD2. V lost 0 bases, J lost 4 bases, and 14 bases stayed unmatched. CDR3 length: 18 amino acids. Germline V gene lookup returns CDR1 MNHNS and CDR2 SASEGT. CDR3 sequence: CASSEASRWERGKYEQYF. The CDR3 DNA follows: TGTGCCAGCAGTGAAGCTTCCCGCTGGGAGCGGGGGAAGTACGAGCAGTACTTC.

The CDR3 here is CATSRDKAGGQNEQFF. The CDR3 DNA sequence: TGTGCCACCAGCAGAGATAAAGCGGGAGGGCAAAATGAGCAGTTCTTC. The J gene is TRBJ2-1, the V gene TRBV15; 10 bases agree with TRBD2. CDR1 is LNHNV and CDR2 is YYDKDF in the germline V gene (reference sequence). The CDR3 contains 16 residues. V lost 0 bases, J lost 7 bases, and 6 bases stayed unmatched. Using reference TRBV15 and TRBJ2-1 for the parts outside the CDR3, the full variable domain is DAMVIQNPRYQVTQFGKPVTLSCSQTLNHNVMYWYQQKSSQAPKLLFHYYDKDFNNEADTPDNFQSRRPNTSFCFLDIRSPGLGDTAMYLCATSRDKAGGQNEQFFGPGTRLTVL.

This chain uses TRBV4-2 with TRBJ2-2; 8 positions agree with TRBD1. V shed 4 bases and J 0 bases; nucleotides not matched to a gene: 4. CDR3 length equals 16 residues. Germline CDR1 LGHNA, CDR2 YNFKEQ. CDR3 loop: CASSPPDRANTGELFF. CDR3 sequence (DNA): TGTGCCAGCAGCCCCCCGGACAGGGCGAACACCGGGGAGCTGTTTTTT.